Below are 24 T cell receptor beta chains sequenced from a single sample in a study of blood T cell repertoires in COVID-19. TCRdb's copy holds only in-frame clones and misses some; the assay was immunoSEQ multiplex PCR. Among roughly 74,000 clones listed, approximately 84% were seen once. Source material: peripheral blood. These TCRs come from a man between 65 and 85 years old with acute or convalescent COVID-19.

The chain employs TRBV12-3 or TRBV12-4 and TRBJ1-1; a weak D match, TRBD1 (6 bases). Trimming pared 2 bases from V and 10 bases from J, leaving 14 bases between. The CDR3 is 13 residues long. The chain's CDR3 is CASSLRGAGGAFF. CDR3 bases: TGTGCCAGCAGTTTACGGGGGGCCGGAGGAGCTTTCTTT.

This clone was detected once. The rearrangement links TRBV2 to TRBJ2-3; maybe TRBD2 (7 bases). The germline V gene encodes CDR1 SNHLY and CDR2 FYNNEI. Trimming removed 6 bases at V and 5 bases at J, with 15 bases between. The CDR3 covers 14 residues. The CDR3 reads CASRAQGGGDTQYF. CDR3 bases: TGTGCCAGCAGGGCACAGGGAGGGGGAGATACGCAGTATTTT.

The rearrangement links TRBV29-1 to TRBJ1-5; 11 bases match TRBD1. This CDR3 has 12 amino acids. The V gene end was trimmed by 4 bases and the J gene end by 7 bases; junction bases not matched to a gene: 0. Germline V gene lookup returns CDR1 SQVTM and CDR2 ANQGSEA. The CDR3 DNA reads as TGCAGCGTTGGGACAGGGGGCCAGCCCCAGCATTTT. It yields the protein CSVGTGGQPQHF.

This clone was detected only once. The chain combines TRBV27 with TRBJ2-1, with 7 bases aligning to TRBD1. The CDR3 runs 14 residues. Germline loops: CDR1 MNHEY, CDR2 SMNVEV (reference sequence). V dropped 7 bases and J dropped 7; count of bases not matched to a gene: 10. This chain's CDR3 is CASTSRTGGNEQFF. The DNA for the CDR3 is TGTGCCAGCACCTCCAGGACAGGCGGGAATGAGCAGTTCTTC.

The chain links TRBV19 to TRBJ1-5; TRBD1 agrees at 10 bases. Germline V gives CDR1 LNHDA, CDR2 SQIVND (reference sequence). This CDR3 contains 16 residues. V dropped 7 bases and J dropped 11; count of bases not matched to a gene: 17. CDR3 sequence: CASMTRDRGRQGAQHF. The DNA for the CDR3 is TGTGCCAGTATGACCCGGGACAGGGGCCGCCAAGGGGCCCAGCATTTT.

This CDR3 reads CSASRPSGDSYEQYF. The CDR3 DNA reads as TGCAGTGCTAGTAGGCCTAGCGGTGACTCCTACGAGCAGTACTTC. The chain recombines TRBV20-1 with TRBJ2-7, with 7 positions matching TRBD2. Trimming removed 3 bases from V and 0 bases from J; junction bases left unmatched: 8. CDR1 is DFQATT and CDR2 is SNEGSKA in the germline V gene (reference sequence). This CDR3 region has 15 residues.

The J gene is TRBJ1-3, the V gene TRBV5-4; TRBD1 matches at 10 bases. Germline assignment: CDR1 SGHNT and CDR2 YYREEE (reference sequence). The CDR3 extends over 15 amino acids. V was clipped by 2 bases and J by 8 bases; unmatched bases: 7. CDR3 loop: CASSFGGQGSDTIYF. CDR3 coding DNA: TGTGCCAGCAGCTTTGGGGGACAGGGGTCAGACACCATATATTTT.

The chain carries TRBV28 and TRBJ1-2, with TRBD1 matching 8 bases. Losses at the gene ends were 7 bases for V and 4 bases for J; bases not matched to a gene: 11. The CDR3 sequence is 15 residues long. Germline loops: CDR1 MDHEN, CDR2 SYDVKM. The CDR3 spells CASTLRDRPLYGYTF. The CDR3 DNA reads as TGTGCCAGCACCCTCCGGGACAGGCCTCTCTATGGCTACACCTTC.

This sequence joins TRBV5-1 and TRBJ1-2; 9 nucleotides agree with TRBD1. The junction had 2 bases not matched to a gene; V was cut back by 1 base and J by 4 bases. Germline CDR1 SGHRS, CDR2 YFSETQ. The CDR3 has 14 residues. This CDR3 is CASSLQTGGYGYTF. CDR3 DNA sequence: TGCGCCAGCAGCTTGCAGACAGGGGGCTATGGCTACACCTTC.

This clone occurred a few times. The chain joins TRBV11-1 to TRBJ1-1; 7 bases are shared with TRBD1. This CDR3 contains 14 residues. Germline lookup yields CDR1 SGHAT and CDR2 FQDESV (reference sequence). V shed 5 bases and J 5 bases; nucleotides not matched to a gene: 8. The CDR3 DNA follows: TGTGCCAGCAGCCAAACAGGGGACGGGACTGAAGCTTTCTTT. Its protein product is CASSQTGDGTEAFF.

This clone was seen once. V usage is TRBV6-2 or TRBV6-3 and J usage is TRBJ1-1; no reliable D call. CDR3 length: 16 amino acids. V dropped 3 bases and J dropped 0 bases, with 14 bases sitting between them. Germline CDR1 reads MNHEY; CDR2 reads SVGEGT. The CDR3 is CASSYGQAPMNTEAFF. The CDR3 bases are TGTGCCAGCAGTTATGGCCAGGCGCCCATGAACACTGAAGCTTTCTTT.

V gene TRBV29-1 combines with J gene TRBJ1-5; 8 nucleotides line up with TRBD1. The V and J ends lost 4 bases and 4 bases, in that order; junction bases with no gene match: 6. The germline V gene has CDR1 SQVTM and CDR2 ANQGSEA. This CDR3 comprises 14 residues. CDR3 protein: CSVVDRGGNQPQHF. DNA for the CDR3: TGCAGCGTTGTCGACAGGGGCGGTAATCAGCCCCAGCATTTT.

The CDR3 loop is CASSPGLAGINEQFF. In DNA, the CDR3 is TGTGCCAGCAGCCCCGGACTAGCGGGAATCAATGAGCAGTTCTTC. This chain links TRBV11-2 with TRBJ2-1, with 12 positions matching TRBD2. CDR3 length equals 15 residues. The V gene's germline CDR1 is SGHAT and CDR2 FQNNGV. Trimming took 5 bases from V and 6 from J; bases not matched to a gene: 5.

This clone was detected ten times or more. The chain joins TRBV6-2 or TRBV6-3 to TRBJ1-1; tentative D call: TRBD1 (6 bases). V was pared by 4 bases and J by 0 bases, with 12 bases between. The CDR3 has 15 amino acids. Germline lookup yields CDR1 MNHEY and CDR2 SVGEGT. CDR3: CASSSPGHMNTEAFF. The CDR3 bases are TGTGCCAGCAGTTCTCCGGGACACATGAACACTGAAGCTTTCTTT.

The J gene is TRBJ2-5, the V gene TRBV6-5; unclear D gene. CDR3 size: 13 residues. The V gene lost 7 bases and the J gene lost 7 bases, with 16 bases spanning the gap. Germline CDR1 reads MNHEY; CDR2 reads SVGAGI. The CDR3 loop reads CASNAPGRGTQYF. In DNA form, the CDR3 reads TGTGCCAGCAACGCACCTGGCCGAGGGACCCAGTACTTC.

The V call is TRBV2, the J call TRBJ2-3, with 15 bases aligning to TRBD2. Germline V lookup: CDR1 SNHLY, CDR2 FYNNEI. With V trimmed by 6 bases and J by 5 bases, 6 bases remained unmatched. CDR3 length equals 16 residues. CDR3 region: CASRGLAGGRQDTQYF. The DNA for the CDR3 is TGTGCCAGCAGGGGACTAGCGGGGGGCCGCCAAGATACGCAGTATTTT.

A few counts support this clone. The gene calls are TRBV21-1 and TRBJ2-7; the table names TRBD2, a call not compared with the DNA. TRBV21-1 is annotated as a pseudogene. The CDR3 covers 20 residues. CDR3 nucleotides: TGTGCCAGCAGCAAAGTTTGGTGGGCAGGAACGGGACTAGTCGTCTACGAGCAGTACTTC. Translation: CASSKVWWAGTGLVVYEQYF.

The rearrangement uses TRBV19 and TRBJ1-1; a possible D gene is TRBD1 (6 bases). Looked up from germline, CDR1 is LNHDA and CDR2 is SQIVND (reference sequence). V shed 5 bases and J shed 1 base, with 17 bases lying between them. The CDR3 totals 16 residues. CDR3 sequence (DNA): TGTGCCAGTAGTCCCCGCGGGAGGGGGGGGAACACTGAAGCTTTCTTT. Translating gives CASSPRGRGGNTEAFF. Supplemented by reference TRBV19 and TRBJ1-1, the full variable domain reads DGGITQSPKYLFRKEGQNVTLSCEQNLNHDAMYWYRQDPGQGLRLIYYSQIVNDFQKGDIAEGYSVSREKKESFPLTVTSAQKNPTAFYLCASSPRGRGGNTEAFFGQGTRLTVV.

This chain joins TRBV28 and TRBJ2-7; 8 bases fit TRBD1. This CDR3 contains 15 residues. From germline, CDR1 is MDHEN and CDR2 SYDVKM. The junction had 13 bases not matched to a gene; V was cut back by 5 bases and J by 7 bases. CDR3 sequence (DNA): TGTGCCAGCAGTCCCTTCTGGGACAGGAATCGGGAGCAGTACTTC. It codes for CASSPFWDRNREQYF.

The rearrangement joins TRBV12-3 or TRBV12-4 to TRBJ1-1; D remains ambiguous. This CDR3 has 12 residues. Trimming took off 7 bases at V and 4 bases at J, with 10 bases between the two ends. The CDR3 DNA reads as TGTGCCAGCACCTTACAGTCCACTGAAGCTTTCTTT. This codes for CASTLQSTEAFF.

This sequence joins TRBV19 and TRBJ1-5; TRBD1 agrees at 9 bases. The V and J ends lost 4 bases and 2 bases, in that order; junction bases with no gene match: 6. Per germline, CDR1 LNHDA and CDR2 SQIVND (reference sequence). The CDR3 has 16 residues. The CDR3: CASSRWDRVRNQPQHF. The DNA of the CDR3 is TGTGCCAGTAGTAGATGGGACAGGGTACGCAATCAGCCCCAGCATTTT.

This chain connects TRBV28 to TRBJ2-2; 7 nucleotides line up with TRBD2. The CDR3 has 16 amino acids. V lost 5 bases and J lost 3; bases outside the gene matches: 9. Per germline, CDR1 MDHEN and CDR2 SYDVKM. Here the CDR3 reads CASSPRTSGDTGELFF. The DNA of the CDR3 is TGTGCCAGCAGTCCCCGGACTAGTGGGGACACCGGGGAGCTGTTTTTT.

CDR3 protein: CATSRSPLAGGPNTGELFF. CDR3 bases: TGTGCCACCAGCAGATCCCCCCTAGCGGGAGGTCCGAACACCGGGGAGCTGTTTTTT. The chain couples TRBV15 to TRBJ2-2; 11 positions match TRBD2. The CDR3 is 19 amino acids. Germline loops: CDR1 LNHNV, CDR2 YYDKDF (reference sequence). The trim removed 2 bases at V and 0 bases at J, leaving 8 bases unmatched.

This sequence joins TRBV5-4 and TRBJ2-7; 8 nucleotides line up with TRBD1. Trimming removed 0 bases from V and 5 bases from J; junction bases left unmatched: 4. The CDR3 is made up of 14 amino acids. Germline V CDR1 and CDR2: SGHNT, YYREEE (reference sequence). The CDR3 region has the DNA TGTGCCAGCAGCTTGGGACAGGGGAACCACGAGCAGTACTTC. Amino acids: CASSLGQGNHEQYF.